This is a list of T cell receptor beta chains from one sample in a study of shared clonotypes between healthy human individuals. The assay was immunoSEQ multiplex PCR, and TCRdb's table has in-frame clones only and misses some. Of about 2 million clones in the sample, about 95% were seen once. Material for sequencing was naive CD8+ T cells sorted from blood. These TCRs come from a man in his late teens or twenties in good health. The CDR3 runs from the conserved cysteine through the conserved F or W. The D gene is left open where the match is weak. Clone size is shown for a subset of rows, as once, few, many or a class of expanded clone.

size | J | V | D | DNA | CDR3
NA | TRBJ2-5 | TRBV7-9 | NA | TGTGCCAGCAGCCCAGGACACTTCCAAGAGACCCAGTACTTC | CASSPGHFQETQYF
NA | TRBJ1-2 | TRBV5-1 | NA | TGCGCCAGCAGCTTGGCACAGGGAGGGATTTGGTATGGCTACACCTTC | CASSLAQGGIWYGYTF
once | TRBJ2-5 | TRBV5-1 | NA | TGCGCCAGCAGCTTAATATCCGAGGGTCCCCCGTACTTC | CASSLISEGPPYF
NA | TRBJ2-7 | TRBV6-1 | TRBD2 | TGTGCCAGCAGTGAGGCGGGGGGTTCCTACGAGCAGTACTTC | CASSEAGGSYEQYF
few | TRBJ2-7 | TRBV4-1 | NA | TGCGCCAGCAGCCAGGGACCTTCCTACGAGCAGTACTTC | CASSQGPSYEQYF
NA | TRBJ2-7 | TRBV5-6 | TRBD2 | TGTGCCAGCAGCCCCGGAGGGCTAGCGGGGGGGTACGAGCAGTACTTC | CASSPGGLAGGYEQYF
NA | TRBJ2-3 | TRBV11-3 | NA | TGTGCCAGCAGCCCTCAATATGGGACGAGCACAGATACGCAGTATTTT | CASSPQYGTSTDTQYF
NA | TRBJ2-5 | TRBV10-1 | NA | TGCGCCAGCAGTGAGCTCATTCAAGAGACCCAGTACTTC | CASSELIQETQYF
once | TRBJ2-1 | TRBV20-1 | NA | TGCAGTGCAAGTATCAATGAGCAGTTCTTC | CSASINEQFF
NA | TRBJ1-2 | TRBV7-9 | NA | TGTGCCAGCAATCCAGCAGGTTGGGGTAACTATGGCTACACCTTC | CASNPAGWGNYGYTF
NA | TRBJ1-5 | TRBV6-5 | TRBD1 | TGTGCCAGCAGATCGGACAGGGATCAGCCCCAGCATTTT | CASRSDRDQPQHF
NA | TRBJ2-4 | TRBV7-9 | NA | TGTGCCAGCAGCTCTTACGACAAAAACATTCAGTACTTC | CASSSYDKNIQYF
NA | TRBJ1-6 | TRBV4-3 | NA | TGCGCCAGCAGCCAAGTCGTGGGGCTGGAGAATTCACCCCTCCACTTT | CASSQVVGLENSPLHF
NA | TRBJ2-3 | TRBV9 | TRBD2 | TGTGCCAGCAGCGCCTGGGACTACACAGATACGCAGTATTTT | CASSAWDYTDTQYF
NA | TRBJ1-6 | TRBV21-1 | NA | TGTGCCAGCAGCAATAAAGGCGTGAACCCCCTCCACTTT | CASSNKGVNPLHF
once | TRBJ2-5 | TRBV11-2 | NA | TGTGCCAGCAGCTTTTCTGGGGAGAAAGAGACCCAGTACTTC | CASSFSGEKETQYF
few | TRBJ1-2 | TRBV18 | NA | TGTGCCAGCTCACCCCCGGCCGTCTATGGCTACACCTTC | CASSPPAVYGYTF
once | TRBJ2-3 | TRBV7-6 | TRBD2 | TGTGCCAGCAGCCCTAGCTCCGGGAGGGCCGCAGATACGCAGTATTTT | CASSPSSGRAADTQYF
NA | TRBJ2-7 | TRBV6-5 | NA | TGTGCCAGCAGTTACTCGGGGCAGGGGAGTGACGAGCAGTACTTC | CASSYSGQGSDEQYF
NA | TRBJ2-7 | TRBV7-9 | NA | TGTGCCAGCAGCTCCCAAGACAGGAATACCTACGAGCAGTACTTC | CASSSQDRNTYEQYF
NA | TRBJ2-7 | TRBV5-8 | NA | TGTGCCAGCAGACCCACGGCGGAGCAGTACTTC | CASRPTAEQYF
NA | TRBJ2-1 | TRBV9 | NA | TGTGCCAGCAGCGTAGCAGGGGTTGTCTACAATGAGCAGTTCTTC | CASSVAGVVYNEQFF
NA | TRBJ2-1 | TRBV6-4 | NA | TGTGCCAGCAGTGCCACCCCCTACAATGAGCAGTTCTTC | CASSATPYNEQFF
NA | TRBJ2-1 | TRBV13 | NA | TGTGCCAGCAGCTTAGAATCCAATGAGCAGTTCTTC | CASSLESNEQFF
NA | TRBJ2-7 | TRBV7-7 | NA | TGTGCTAGCAGCCCCGCGCCAGGCGGCTACGAGCAGTACTTC | CASSPAPGGYEQYF
NA | TRBJ2-7 | TRBV5-6 | NA | TGTGCCAGCAGCCCCGCCTCCGGGGTTTTGTACGAGCAGTACTTC | CASSPASGVLYEQYF
NA | TRBJ2-5 | TRBV28 | NA | TGTGCCAGCAGTCCTGGGGGTACTAGTCTTCTGGGAGAGACCCAGTACTTC | CASSPGGTSLLGETQYF
NA | TRBJ2-2 | TRBV13 | NA | TGTGCCAGCAGCTTAGGCCGGCCGGCGAGCACCGGGGAGCTGTTTTTT | CASSLGRPASTGELFF
NA | TRBJ2-7 | TRBV19 | NA | TGTGCCAGTAGTATGGGGACACCCACCTACGAGCAGTACTTC | CASSMGTPTYEQYF
NA | TRBJ1-1 | TRBV5-6 | NA | TGTGCCAGCAGCTTGACTCCGCCGACTGAAGCTTTCTTT | CASSLTPPTEAFF
NA | TRBJ1-3 | TRBV9 | NA | TGTGCCAGCAGCGTAACCTGGGGCTCTGGAAACACCATATATTTT | CASSVTWGSGNTIYF
NA | TRBJ1-1 | TRBV13 | NA | TGTGCCAGCAGCTTCACGGAACGGAACACTGAAGCTTTCTTT | CASSFTERNTEAFF
NA | TRBJ2-5 | TRBV27 | TRBD2 | TGTGCCAGCAGTTTAGGACTAGCGGGAGAGACCCAGTACTTC | CASSLGLAGETQYF
once | TRBJ1-1 | TRBV15 | NA | TGTGCCACCAGCGGAGATCGGAACACTGAAGCTTTCTTT | CATSGDRNTEAFF
NA | TRBJ2-7 | TRBV13 | TRBD2 | TGTGCCAGCAGCTTCCGGACTAGCGGGAGGCCCGAGCAGTACTTC | CASSFRTSGRPEQYF
NA | TRBJ1-5 | TRBV7-9 | NA | TGTGCCAGCAGCCCTGGGTTCGGGGTTCTGGTAGATCAGCCCCAGCATTTT | CASSPGFGVLVDQPQHF
NA | TRBJ1-1 | TRBV5-1 | TRBD1 | TGCGCCAGCAGCGATACAGGGGGCACTGAAGCTTTCTTT | CASSDTGGTEAFF
once | TRBJ2-5 | TRBV6-5 | NA | TGTGCCAGCAGTTATCTCGGGTGGGTCTCGGAGACCCAGTACTTC | CASSYLGWVSETQYF
NA | TRBJ2-5 | TRBV29-1 | TRBD2 | TGCAGCGTTGAAGATCTGGCGGGAGGGGGAGAGACCCAGTACTTC | CSVEDLAGGGETQYF
NA | TRBJ1-2 | TRBV6-5 | NA | TGTGCCAGCAGTCCATCCGGGCTAAGCCCCTATGGCTACACCTTC | CASSPSGLSPYGYTF
NA | TRBJ1-3 | TRBV5-1 | NA | TGCGCCAGCAGCTTGGGGGCAGGGGCTGGAAACACCATATATTTT | CASSLGAGAGNTIYF
once | TRBJ2-7 | TRBV19 | TRBD2 | TGTGCCAGTTCAGACCGTAGCGGGGATTACGAGCAGTACTTC | CASSDRSGDYEQYF
NA | TRBJ2-7 | TRBV7-9 | NA | TGTGCCAGCAGCGGTACAGACTACGAGCAGTACTTC | CASSGTDYEQYF